The 28 T cell receptor beta chains given below trace back to one sample, sequenced in a study of T cell responses to AZD1222 COVID-19 vaccine. The table came from immunoSEQ multiplex PCR; TCRdb's copy has only in-frame clones and leaves some out. Of approximately 120,000 clones listed, about nine tenths are singletons. The input for sequencing was peripheral blood, taken on day 0 of AZD1222 vaccination. The receptors originated from an adult in good health.

The gene calls are TRBV7-9 and TRBJ1-5; D is uncertain. This CDR3 has 12 residues. V lost 3 bases to trimming and J lost 3 bases, with 3 bases between them. In germline, CDR1 is SEHNR, CDR2 FQNEAQ (reference sequence). CDR3 in amino acids: CASSFDNQPQHF. Here the CDR3 DNA reads TGTGCCAGCAGCTTTGACAATCAGCCCCAGCATTTT.

The genes are TRBV30 and TRBJ1-1, with TRBD1 identical over 8 bases. Unmatched junction bases numbered 4, after V lost 1 base and J lost 0 bases. This CDR3 is 15 amino acids long. CDR1 is GTSNPN and CDR2 is SVGIG in the germline V gene (reference sequence). The CDR3 loop reads CAWSGAGGLNTEAFF. The CDR3, as DNA: TGTGCCTGGAGTGGGGCAGGGGGCTTGAACACTGAAGCTTTCTTT. Full variable domain (outside the CDR3, taken from reference TRBV30 and TRBJ1-1): SQTIHQWPATLVQPVGSPLSLECTVEGTSNPNLYWYRQAAGRGLQLLFYSVGIGQISSEVPQNLSASRPQDRQFILSSKKLLLSDSGFYLCAWSGAGGLNTEAFFGQGTRLTVV.

CDR3 region: CASSFGLVGNEQFF. DNA for the CDR3: TGTGCCAGCAGCTTTGGCCTAGTTGGCAATGAGCAGTTCTTC. The chain couples TRBV7-2 to TRBJ2-1; D is undetermined. Germline lookup yields CDR1 SGHTA and CDR2 FQGNSA. The CDR3 totals 14 residues. V lost 3 bases to trimming and J lost 6 bases, with 12 bases between them.

This rearrangement joins TRBV5-4 to TRBJ2-7; D perhaps matches TRBD1 (5 bases). V was trimmed by 0 bases and J by 2 bases, leaving 15 bases between them. The germline gives CDR1 SGHNT, CDR2 YYREEE (reference sequence). The CDR3 contains 16 residues. CDR3 coding DNA: TGTGCCAGCAGCTTGGGTCCAGCAGGGCCCCCCTACGAGCAGTACTTC. This encodes CASSLGPAGPPYEQYF.

This clone has just a few counts. The rearrangement links TRBV18 to TRBJ1-1, with 9 bases that match TRBD1. Trimming removed 1 base from V and 5 bases from J; junction bases left unmatched: 8. Per germline, CDR1 KGHSH and CDR2 LQKENI. The CDR3 totals 16 residues. The CDR3 bases are TGTGCCAGCTCACCACTACCGGGACAGGGCTGGACTGAAGCTTTCTTT. Encoded protein: CASSPLPGQGWTEAFF.

The rearrangement uses TRBV18 and TRBJ2-5; 13 bases are shared with TRBD2. Unmatched junction bases numbered 7, after V lost 2 bases and J lost 4 bases. From germline, CDR1 is KGHSH and CDR2 LQKENI. The CDR3 covers 17 residues. The CDR3 here is CASSPGLAGVSPETQYF. CDR3 in DNA: TGTGCCAGCTCACCAGGACTAGCGGGAGTTTCCCCAGAGACCCAGTACTTC.

This chain connects TRBV6-2 or TRBV6-3 to TRBJ2-1; 7 nucleotides agree with TRBD2. Trimming removed 5 bases from V and 2 bases from J; junction bases left unmatched: 3. The CDR3 is 14 residues long. The germline CDR1 and CDR2 sequences are MNHEY and SVGEGT. CDR3 in amino acids: CASSTSDAYNEQFF. The CDR3 region has the DNA TGTGCCAGCAGTACTAGCGATGCCTACAATGAGCAGTTCTTC.

This sequence joins TRBV4-1 and TRBJ1-5; weak D call: TRBD1 (6 bases). V gave up 4 bases and J gave up 4 bases, with 17 bases separating them. The CDR3 runs 16 residues. Germline CDR1 MGHRA, CDR2 YSYEKL. The CDR3 spells CASSLGGTGRNQPQHF. The CDR3 DNA reads as TGCGCCAGCAGCCTAGGGGGGACGGGGAGAAATCAGCCCCAGCATTTT.

The V call is TRBV28, the J call TRBJ1-3; TRBD1 is a possible D gene (5 bases). This CDR3 contains 17 residues. Germline assignment: CDR1 MDHEN and CDR2 SYDVKM. The V and J ends lost 6 bases and 0 bases respectively, with 18 bases between them. This CDR3 reads CASSPLDSFISGNTIYF. In nucleotides, the CDR3 is TGTGCCAGCAGCCCCCTCGACAGCTTCATCTCTGGAAACACCATATATTTT.

The gene calls are TRBV18 and TRBJ1-5, with 10 nucleotides matching TRBD1. The V gene end was trimmed by 6 bases and the J gene end by 5 bases; junction bases not matched to a gene: 1. Germline-derived CDR1 and CDR2 are KGHSH and LQKENI. This CDR3 comprises 13 residues. The CDR3 spells CASSGQGDQPQHF. The DNA of the CDR3 is TGTGCCAGCTCCGGACAGGGGGATCAGCCCCAGCATTTT.

A few counts support this clone. The V gene is TRBV20-1, the J gene TRBJ2-1; D ambiguous. There are 11 residues in the CDR3. V lost 4 bases and J 8 bases, leaving 9 bases between the germline ends. Germline CDR1 reads DFQATT; CDR2 reads SNEGSKA (reference sequence). In nucleotides, the CDR3 is TGCAGTGCTACAGGAAACTATGAGCAGTTCTTC. It codes for CSATGNYEQFF.

This clone was observed a handful of times. The gene calls are TRBV14 and TRBJ1-1; maybe TRBD1 (6 bases). Trimming pared 8 bases from V and 1 base from J, leaving 20 bases between. Germline CDR1 is SGHDN and CDR2 is FVKESK. The CDR3 is made up of 16 amino acids. CDR3 residues: CASSVRTAIQNTEAFF. The DNA for the CDR3 is TGTGCCAGCTCTGTAAGGACAGCAATTCAGAACACTGAAGCTTTCTTT.

The rearrangement joins TRBV4-1 to TRBJ1-2; no firm D call. The CDR3 length is 13 residues. The germline V gene has CDR1 MGHRA and CDR2 YSYEKL. Trimming took off 0 bases at V and 0 bases at J, with 2 bases between the two ends. In nucleotides, the CDR3 is TGCGCCAGCAGCCAAGAATCTAACTATGGCTACACCTTC. This translates into CASSQESNYGYTF.

This chain links TRBV15 with TRBJ2-5; 7 nucleotides agree with TRBD2. V lost 0 bases and J lost 13; bases outside the gene matches: 8. The CDR3 loop spans 13 amino acids. Germline V gene lookup returns CDR1 LNHNV and CDR2 YYDKDF (reference sequence). CDR3 nucleotides: TGTGCCACCAGCAGAGAGGGGAGGGACCGGGTGTACTTC. Its translation is CATSREGRDRVYF.

The genes are TRBV30 and TRBJ1-1; 10 bases fit TRBD1. The CDR3 extends over 15 amino acids. V shed 0 bases and J 5 bases; nucleotides not matched to a gene: 6. From germline, CDR1 is GTSNPN and CDR2 SVGIG (reference sequence). The CDR3 reads CAWSVPRTGGTEAFF. In nucleotides, the CDR3 is TGTGCCTGGAGTGTACCCCGGACAGGGGGAACTGAAGCTTTCTTT.

CDR3 bases: TGTGCCAGCAGCCAAGATGGAGGGAGCGAAGCTTTCTTT. Encoded protein: CASSQDGGSEAFF. The chain has TRBV3-1 (or the pseudogene TRBV3-2) and TRBJ1-1, with D uncertain. V shed 0 bases and J shed 8 bases, with 10 bases lying between them. The CDR3 has 13 residues. Germline CDR1 reads LGHDT; CDR2 reads YNNKEL (reference sequence).

J is TRBJ2-1 and V is TRBV4-1; 10 nucleotides align to TRBD2. J was trimmed by 9 bases and V by 0 bases; bases with no gene match: 11. Germline V gene sequence: CDR1 MGHRA, CDR2 YSYEKL. The CDR3 is 17 residues long. The CDR3, as DNA: TGCGCCAGCAGCCAAGATATGGGGAGTCTAGCGGGAGTTGAGCAGTTCTTC. Amino acids: CASSQDMGSLAGVEQFF.

This clone occurred once. The CDR3 region is CASSPSHQGMVYTF. DNA of the CDR3: TGTGCCAGCAGCCCAAGCCACCAGGGGATGGTCTACACCTTC. V and J are TRBV7-2 and TRBJ1-2, with D perhaps TRBD1 (6 bases). The CDR3 contains 14 residues. The germline V gene has CDR1 SGHTA and CDR2 FQGNSA. V was clipped by 5 bases and J by 10 bases, with 20 bases between them.

The chain recombines TRBV7-9 with TRBJ1-1; no clear D gene. Between the trimmed V and J ends, which lost 5 bases and 0 bases, there was a span of 13 bases. This CDR3 region has 15 residues. Germline values: CDR1 SEHNR, CDR2 FQNEAQ (reference sequence). DNA for the CDR3: TGTGCCAGCAGCCGGAGCCCCAGCCTGAACACTGAAGCTTTCTTT. This codes for CASSRSPSLNTEAFF.

The rearrangement uses TRBV2 and TRBJ1-6; D gene uncertain. Per germline, CDR1 SNHLY and CDR2 FYNNEI. The V gene lost 2 bases and the J gene lost 8 bases, with 7 bases spanning the gap. CDR3 length equals 13 residues. This CDR3 is CASSEQIDSPLHF. CDR3 DNA sequence: TGTGCCAGCAGTGAACAGATAGATTCACCCCTCCACTTT.

The chain carries TRBV18 and TRBJ1-2; TRBD1 matches at 11 bases. Germline V lookup: CDR1 KGHSH, CDR2 LQKENI. V shed 0 bases, J shed 8 bases, and the junction held 5 bases outside the gene matches. The CDR3 is 15 amino acids. This CDR3 reads CASSPPPGQGVGYTF. The CDR3 DNA is TGTGCCAGCTCACCACCGCCGGGACAGGGGGTCGGCTACACCTTC.

The chain uses TRBV7-9 and TRBJ1-1; D is unclear. Trimming removed 1 base from V and 2 bases from J, with 8 bases in between. The CDR3 has 14 residues. Germline CDR1 is SEHNR and CDR2 is FQNEAQ (reference sequence). The CDR3 loop is CASSLGWENTEAFF. The CDR3 nucleotides read TGTGCCAGCAGCTTAGGGTGGGAAAACACTGAAGCTTTCTTT. The full variable domain, rest sourced from reference TRBV7-9 and TRBJ1-1, is DTGVSQNPRHKITKRGQNVTFRCDPISEHNRLYWYRQTLGQGPEFLTYFQNEAQLEKSRLLSDRFSAERPKGSFSTLEIQRTEQGDSAMYLCASSLGWENTEAFFGQGTRLTVV.

This chain links TRBV6-1 with TRBJ2-1; 7 bases match TRBD2. V gave up 4 bases and J gave up 4 bases; unmatched junction bases: 13. Looked up from germline, CDR1 is MNHNS and CDR2 is SASEGT. The CDR3 sequence is 17 residues long. The DNA for the CDR3 is TGTGCCAGCAGTGGAGCCTCACCGGGACTACAGTACAATGAGCAGTTCTTC. The encoded protein is CASSGASPGLQYNEQFF.

The chain combines TRBV9 with TRBJ1-4; tentatively, D is TRBD1 (6 bases). V was shortened by 0 bases and J by 5 bases, with 11 bases between the two germline ends. The CDR3 runs 15 residues. Per germline, CDR1 SGDLS and CDR2 YYNGEE. For the CDR3, the DNA is TGTGCCAGCAGCGTAGGTCGGGGGCCCAATGAAAAACTGTTTTTT. Protein: CASSVGRGPNEKLFF.

This sequence joins TRBV12-2 and TRBJ2-7; the D call of TRBD2 is as the table states it, not checked on the DNA. TRBV12-2 is flagged as a pseudogene. The CDR3 has 15 residues. CDR3 sequence: CASRLVGTRVCEQYF. The CDR3 DNA sequence: TGTGCAAGTCGCTTAGTCGGGACTAGAGTGTGCGAGCAGTACTTC.

The CDR3 DNA reads as TGCGCCAGCAGCTTGGGGGACAGGGGTAATGAAAAACTGTTTTTT. As protein: CASSLGDRGNEKLFF. The V and J genes are TRBV5-1 and TRBJ1-4, with 10 bases matching TRBD1. V shed 0 bases and J 4 bases; nucleotides not matched to a gene: 0. Germline V lookup: CDR1 SGHRS, CDR2 YFSETQ. This CDR3 has 15 amino acids.

Here the CDR3 reads CASSERTLYEQYF. DNA for the CDR3: TGTGCCAGCAGTGAACGGACGTTGTACGAGCAGTACTTC. The V and J genes are TRBV6-1 and TRBJ2-7; D is uncertain. There are 13 residues in the CDR3. CDR1 is MNHNS and CDR2 is SASEGT in the germline V gene. With 2 bases removed from V and 4 bases from J, the gap between germline ends came to 9 bases.

This clone has just one count. J is TRBJ2-3 and V is TRBV4-1, with D possibly TRBD2 on 6 matching bases. Germline CDR1 is MGHRA and CDR2 is YSYEKL. Trimming took 0 bases from V and 8 from J, leaving 21 bases between them. The CDR3 sequence is 17 residues long. As DNA, the CDR3 is TGCGCCAGCAGCCAAGATCCGGGGGAGAGCGGGCGGTTTACGCAGTATTTT. It specifies CASSQDPGESGRFTQYF.